This passage covers 5 T cell receptor beta chains from one sample sequenced in a study of shared clonotypes between healthy human individuals. Naive CD8 populations comprised CD45RO-negative cells positively selected for CCR7, excluding terminally differentiated effector memory CD45RA+ cells. The method was immunoSEQ multiplex PCR; TCRdb's version includes in-frame clones alone and lacks a portion of them. The sample lists about 2 million clones, around 96% occurring once. The material sequenced was naive CD8+ T cells sorted from blood. These receptors were collected from a young man in good health.

The chain combines TRBV9 with TRBJ2-3, with 8 bases aligning to TRBD2. This CDR3 comprises 14 residues. Germline V gives CDR1 SGDLS, CDR2 YYNGEE. The J segment lost 4 bases and the V segment lost 3 bases, leaving 4 bases of the junction unmatched. The CDR3 DNA reads TGTGCCAGCAGCGACAGCGGGAGCTCAGATACGCAGTATTTT. Encoded protein: CASSDSGSSDTQYF.

V is TRBV29-1 and J is TRBJ2-7; 11 positions agree with TRBD2. This CDR3 is built from 13 residues. Germline V CDR1 and CDR2: SQVTM, ANQGSEA. V lost 6 bases, J lost 4 bases, and 5 bases stayed unmatched. CDR3 nucleotide sequence: TGCAGCGTAATATCTAGCGGGGGGTACGAGCAGTACTTC. Translating it yields CSVISSGGYEQYF.

The chain joins TRBV9 to TRBJ2-1, with 7 positions matching TRBD1. The CDR3 is 15 amino acids. Germline lookup yields CDR1 SGDLS and CDR2 YYNGEE. Trimming cost V 0 bases and J 4 bases; bases outside gene matches: 4. The CDR3 protein is CASSVGGTEYNEQFF. The CDR3 nucleotides read TGTGCCAGCAGCGTAGGGGGGACAGAGTACAATGAGCAGTTCTTC.

The chain employs TRBV9 and TRBJ1-2; 8 bases line up with TRBD1. V lost 4 bases, J lost 4 bases, and 6 bases stayed unmatched. This CDR3 contains 14 residues. Per the germline V gene, CDR1 is SGDLS and CDR2 is YYNGEE. CDR3 coding DNA: TGTGCCAGCAGCACTTCGACAGGGGTCTATGGCTACACCTTC. This codes for CASSTSTGVYGYTF. The variable domain in full, with the rest retrieved from reference TRBV9 and TRBJ1-2, is DSGVTQTPKHLITATGQRVTLRCSPRSGDLSVYWYQQSLDQGLQFLIQYYNGEERAKGNILERFSAQQFPDLHSELNLSSLELGDSALYFCASSTSTGVYGYTFGSGTRLTVV.

V and J are TRBV4-1 and TRBJ2-7; tentative D call: TRBD1 (6 bases). CDR1 and CDR2 from the germline V gene are MGHRA and YSYEKL. V was shortened by 4 bases and J by 0 bases, with 10 bases between the two germline ends. CDR3 size: 14 residues. The CDR3 DNA reads as TGCGCCAGCAGCCCACGACAGGCCTCCTACGAGCAGTACTTC. As protein: CASSPRQASYEQYF.